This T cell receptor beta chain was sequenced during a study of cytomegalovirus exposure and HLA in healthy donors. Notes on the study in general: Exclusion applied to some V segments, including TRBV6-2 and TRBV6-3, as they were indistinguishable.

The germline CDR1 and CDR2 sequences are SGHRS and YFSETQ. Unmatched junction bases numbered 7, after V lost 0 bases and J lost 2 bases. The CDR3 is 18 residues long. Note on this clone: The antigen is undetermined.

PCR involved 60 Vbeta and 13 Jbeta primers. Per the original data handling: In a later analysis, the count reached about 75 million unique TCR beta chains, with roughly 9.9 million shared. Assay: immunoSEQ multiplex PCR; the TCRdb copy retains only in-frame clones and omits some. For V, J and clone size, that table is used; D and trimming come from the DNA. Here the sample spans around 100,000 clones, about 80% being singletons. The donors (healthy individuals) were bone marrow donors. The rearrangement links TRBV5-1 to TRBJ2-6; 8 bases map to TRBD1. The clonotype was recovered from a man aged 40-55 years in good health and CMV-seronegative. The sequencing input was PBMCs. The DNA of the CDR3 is TGCGCCAGCAGCTTGGAGGGGACAGGTCTAACTGGGGCCAACGTCCTGACTTTC. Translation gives CASSLEGTGLTGANVLTF.